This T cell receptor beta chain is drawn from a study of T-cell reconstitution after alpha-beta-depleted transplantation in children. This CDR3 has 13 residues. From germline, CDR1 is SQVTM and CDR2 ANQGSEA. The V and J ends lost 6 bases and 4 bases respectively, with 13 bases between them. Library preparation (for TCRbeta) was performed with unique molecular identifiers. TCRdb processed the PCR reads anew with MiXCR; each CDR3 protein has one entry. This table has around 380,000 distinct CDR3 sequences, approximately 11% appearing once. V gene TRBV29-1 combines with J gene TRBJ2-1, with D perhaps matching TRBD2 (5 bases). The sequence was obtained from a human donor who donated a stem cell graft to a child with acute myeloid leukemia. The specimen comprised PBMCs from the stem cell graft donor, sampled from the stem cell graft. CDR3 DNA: TGCAGCGTCGGGGAGTGGGGATACAATGAGCAGTTCTTC. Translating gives CSVGEWGYNEQFF.